This T cell receptor beta chain appears in the sequencing data of a study of tumor-infiltrating lymphocytes in primary liver carcinoma. Broader study findings: Only about 8-24% of top clones were detected in all five tumor regions. Lower overlap was observed for tumor-adjacent and tumor-blood pairs relative to tumor region pairs. Tumor samples exhibited a significantly greater top-250-clone fraction than blood samples (p = 0.039).

Trimming at V came to 1 base and at J to 7 bases, leaving 9 bases not matched to a gene. CDR3 length: 15 residues. Germline V gives CDR1 MNHNS, CDR2 SASEGT. About this clonotype: The antigen is unknown.

Unsorted bulk tissue, roughly 20-32 mg of it, served as the source for co-extraction of RNA and DNA. Patients diagnosed with primary liver carcinoma received treatment through surgical resection. TCR beta cDNA came from roughly 0.45 ug total RNA, primed with a constant-region primer. Employing slightly modified ARM-PCR, three nested multiplex PCR rounds were run, and these gave rise to the TCR beta libraries. TRBV1-TRBV30 forward primers paired with a C-beta reverse primer were used in the first two PCR rounds, which ran approximately 10 cycles each. MiXCR was run by TCRdb on the multiplex PCR reads, yielding one entry per CDR3 protein. This table holds approximately 92,000 distinct CDR3 sequences, about 70% found once.

Specimen: liver tumor tissue from sampling region 5. Subset in this sample: tumor region T5, tumor centre. This TCR came from a woman aged 55 to 70 with primary liver carcinoma and hepatitis B virus infection. The chain is built from TRBV6-1 and TRBJ2-7; 8 bases match TRBD2. CDR3 residues: CASSEDVAGNYEQYF. CDR3 bases: TGTGCCAGCAGTGAAGATGTAGCGGGGAACTATGAGCAGTACTTC.